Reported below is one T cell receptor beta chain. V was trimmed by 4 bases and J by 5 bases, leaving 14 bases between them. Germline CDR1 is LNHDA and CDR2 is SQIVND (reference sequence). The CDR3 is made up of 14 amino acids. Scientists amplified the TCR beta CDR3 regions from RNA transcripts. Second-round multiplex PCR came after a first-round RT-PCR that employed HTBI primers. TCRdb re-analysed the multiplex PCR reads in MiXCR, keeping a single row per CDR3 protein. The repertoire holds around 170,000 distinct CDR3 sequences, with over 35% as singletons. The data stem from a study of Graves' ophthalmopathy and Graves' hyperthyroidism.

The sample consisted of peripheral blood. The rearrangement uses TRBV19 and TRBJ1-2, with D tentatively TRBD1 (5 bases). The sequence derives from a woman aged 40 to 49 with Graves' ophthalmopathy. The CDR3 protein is CASSSPGRHYGYTF. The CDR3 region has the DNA TGTGCCAGTAGTAGCCCGGGACGGCATTATGGCTACACCTTC.